The clone carrying this TCR beta chain was seen a few times. Germline V gene data show CDR1 as SGHVS and CDR2 as FNYEAQ. Trimming took 5 bases from V and 2 from J; bases not matched to a gene: 16. This CDR3 is built from 18 residues. Alongside a J-beta primer mix, a sample-barcoded 5' primer served in a second PCR lasting about 7 to 12 cycles. TCRdb re-analysed the 5' RACE reads in MiXCR, keeping a single row per CDR3 protein. The sample has approximately 1,000,000 distinct CDR3 sequences, 40% to 55% seen once. Each donor had ten milliliters of peripheral blood drawn. The sample belongs to a study of blood T cells in healthy people across ages.

This chain joins TRBV7-6 and TRBJ2-7, with 9 bases lining up with TRBD2. The receptor's source is a woman aged 55-75 years in good health. Material: blood. The CDR3 region is CASSPRGGRATSAYEQYF. The CDR3 nucleotides are TGTGCCAGCAGCCCCAGGGGCGGGAGGGCCACTTCAGCCTACGAGCAGTACTTC. The whole variable domain, filled in from reference TRBV7-6 and TRBJ2-7, reads GAGVSQSPRYKVTKRGQDVALRCDPISGHVSLYWYRQALGQGPEFLTYFNYEAQQDKSGLPNDRFSAERPEGSISTLTIQRTEQRDSAMYRCASSPRGGRATSAYEQYFGPGTRLTVT.